The 9 T cell receptor beta chains below come from one sample, sequenced in a study of blood T cell repertoires in COVID-19. Profiling relied on immunoSEQ multiplex PCR, and the TCRdb table lists in-frame clones only, not all of them. The table shows 150,000 to 200,000 clones, with around four fifths occurring only once. Sequencing input: PBMCs or T cells enriched from blood (not recorded which). The receptors originated from a woman between 50 and 59 years old who had recovered from COVID-19.

The genes are TRBV6-6 and TRBJ1-4, with D unclear. The CDR3 has 15 residues. Germline assignment: CDR1 MNHNY and CDR2 SVGAGI (reference sequence). The V and J ends lost 7 bases and 5 bases respectively, with 17 bases between them. CDR3 sequence reads: CASTPPGGGNEKLFF. The CDR3 region has the DNA TGTGCCAGCACCCCACCTGGAGGAGGGAATGAAAAACTGTTTTTT.

The chain combines TRBV5-4 with TRBJ1-2; possible D gene TRBD1, 6 bases. V was shortened by 2 bases and J by 2 bases, with 16 bases between the two germline ends. This CDR3 contains 16 residues. Germline CDR1 reads SGHNT; CDR2 reads YYREEE (reference sequence). This chain's CDR3 is CASSFRTAPLNYGYTF. The CDR3 nucleotides read TGTGCCAGCAGCTTTCGGACAGCCCCGCTAAACTATGGCTACACCTTC.

This rearrangement joins TRBV2 to TRBJ2-5, with unresolved D. V lost 4 bases, J lost 4 bases, and 4 bases lay in between. CDR1 and CDR2 (germline): SNHLY, FYNNEI. The CDR3 has 11 residues. CDR3 in amino acids: CASSAGETQYF. The CDR3, as DNA: TGTGCCAGCAGTGCGGGAGAGACCCAGTACTTC.

The genes are TRBV28 and TRBJ1-1, with D maybe TRBD1 (6 bases). The germline V gene has CDR1 MDHEN and CDR2 SYDVKM. The CDR3 totals 17 residues. V was cut by 3 bases and J by 0 bases, with 17 bases left in between. The CDR3 protein is CASSLGAGVYLNTEAFF. In nucleotides, the CDR3 is TGTGCCAGCAGTTTGGGGGCCGGGGTTTATTTGAACACTGAAGCTTTCTTT.

The CDR3: CASSKIGQGGETQYF. DNA of the CDR3: TGTGCCAGTAGCAAGATAGGACAGGGGGGAGAGACCCAGTACTTC. The rearrangement uses TRBV19 and TRBJ2-5, with 10 nucleotides matching TRBD1. The CDR3 loop spans 15 amino acids. The germline V gene has CDR1 LNHDA and CDR2 SQIVND (reference sequence). Unmatched junction bases numbered 8, after V lost 6 bases and J lost 4 bases.

V gene TRBV11-3 combines with J gene TRBJ1-2, with 10 bases fitting TRBD1. CDR3 length equals 15 residues. The J segment lost 7 bases and the V segment lost 0 bases, leaving 5 bases of the junction unmatched. The germline CDR1 and CDR2 sequences are SGHNT and YENEEA. The CDR3 DNA reads as TGTGCCAGCAGCTTAGATCGGTGGGACAGGGGTGGCTACACCTTC. Translating gives CASSLDRWDRGGYTF.

This chain uses TRBV19 with TRBJ2-7; tentative D call: TRBD2 (6 bases). The CDR3 is made up of 14 amino acids. In germline, CDR1 is LNHDA, CDR2 SQIVND (reference sequence). The V end lost 8 bases, the J end lost 2 bases, and 16 bases lay between the germline ends. CDR3 nucleotide sequence: TGTGCCAGTGGGTCGCGGGACGGACCCTACGAGCAGTACTTC. As protein: CASGSRDGPYEQYF.

Regarding this clone: The junction and the germline gene differ at one end; a read error may be behind it. The chain couples TRBV7-7 to TRBJ2-5; 9 bases are shared with TRBD2. Germline lookup yields CDR1 SSHAT and CDR2 FNYEAQ (reference sequence). The CDR3 has 16 amino acids. CDR3 nucleotides: TGTGCTAGCAGCTTAGGAGCTGCGGGGGGGAGGGAGACCCAGTACTTC. It codes for CASSLGAAGGRETQYF.

This clone was seen once. V gene TRBV3-1 (or the pseudogene TRBV3-2) combines with J gene TRBJ2-7; D remains unclear. Germline CDR1 is LGHDT and CDR2 is YNNKEL (reference sequence). V was trimmed by 1 base and J by 2 bases, leaving 12 bases between them. This CDR3 contains 15 residues. The CDR3 coding sequence is TGTGCCAGCAGCCAAGTCCGCGGTCCTACCTACGAGCAGTACTTC. It is translated as CASSQVRGPTYEQYF.